The 6 T cell receptor beta chains below come from one sample, sequenced in a study of OX40 agonist ivuxolimab in advanced cancers. Profiled with immunoSEQ multiplex PCR; TCRdb holds only in-frame clones, not every one. The sample lists about 84,000 clones; just over 90% were seen once. The sequencing used CD4+ or CD8+ T cells sorted from blood, collected in a trial of the OX40 agonist ivuxolimab. These receptors were obtained from an adult with an advanced solid tumor such as melanoma, head and neck, liver or kidney cancer.

The J gene is TRBJ2-1, the V gene TRBV28; TRBD2 matches 10 bases. The germline V gene encodes CDR1 MDHEN and CDR2 SYDVKM. The CDR3 runs to 17 residues. With 6 bases clipped from V and 9 bases from J, the junction kept 17 bases outside the gene matches. The DNA of the CDR3 is TGTGCCAGCAGCCTGGCGGGCTTAGCGGGAGGTAGGGGTGAGCAGTTCTTC. Translating it yields CASSLAGLAGGRGEQFF.

The rearrangement links TRBV10-3 to TRBJ2-1; TRBD2 matches 11 bases. Germline CDR1 reads ENHRY; CDR2 reads SYGVKD. The length of the CDR3 is 14 residues. The V gene end was trimmed by 6 bases and the J gene end by 8 bases; junction bases not matched to a gene: 6. The CDR3 nucleotides read TGTGCCATCAGCCCGACTAGCGGGGCTTATGAGCAGTTCTTC. Translation: CAISPTSGAYEQFF.

Of note for this clone: The same CDR3 also results from other DNA sequences found in this sample. This chain uses TRBV27 with TRBJ1-5; D unresolved. Germline CDR1 reads MNHEY; CDR2 reads SMNVEV (reference sequence). The V and J ends lost 2 bases and 3 bases respectively, with 8 bases between them. The CDR3 loop spans 14 amino acids. CDR3 sequence: CASSLGGYNQPQHF. CDR3 DNA: TGTGCCAGCAGTTTAGGCGGTTACAATCAGCCCCAGCATTTT.

The CDR3 reads CASSLWGRGGTEAFF. CDR3 nucleotide sequence: TGTGCCAGCAGCTTATGGGGCAGGGGAGGCACTGAAGCTTTCTTT. The gene calls are TRBV7-2 and TRBJ1-1; TRBD1 is a possible D gene (6 bases). Germline V gene sequence: CDR1 SGHTA, CDR2 FQGNSA. The CDR3 is 15 amino acids. Trimming removed 2 bases from V and 4 bases from J, with 14 bases in between.

This clone was detected only once. J is TRBJ2-1 and V is TRBV7-9; 12 nucleotides align to TRBD2. CDR3 length: 14 residues. V lost 5 bases and J lost 5; bases outside the gene matches: 1. The germline CDR1 and CDR2 sequences are SEHNR and FQNEAQ (reference sequence). DNA of the CDR3: TGTGCCAGCAGCCGACTAGCGGGGGACAATGAGCAGTTCTTC. It yields the protein CASSRLAGDNEQFF.

The rearrangement joins TRBV7-2 to TRBJ1-2; possible D gene TRBD1, 5 bases. The CDR3 has 15 amino acids. Between the trimmed V and J ends, which lost 5 bases and 6 bases, there was a span of 19 bases. Per the germline V gene, CDR1 is SGHTA and CDR2 is FQGNSA. CDR3 coding DNA: TGTGCCAGCAGCCTAGAGGTTTTGGCAGGGAATGGCTACACCTTC. Its translation is CASSLEVLAGNGYTF.